These T cell receptor beta chains were read from a single sample in a study of beta chain features in type 1 diabetes. Sequencing was performed with immunoSEQ multiplex PCR; in TCRdb, only in-frame clones are kept and a portion is missing. In the table there are over 200,000 clones, approximately 11% of which are singletons. The sample taken for sequencing was naive CD4+ T cells from blood. These receptors were obtained from a man aged 30 to 45 with type 1 diabetes. CDR3s include the opening cysteine and the closing phenylalanine or tryptophan. The order of the fields is V gene, clone size, D gene, J gene, CDR3 protein, CDR3 DNA. A D gene is named only where the DNA matches it firmly. Where a row states a size, it is once, few, many or the class of an expanded clone; other rows omit it.

>TRBV4-3|NA|NA|TRBJ1-2
CASSQEARPLYGYTF
TGCGCCAGCAGCCAAGAAGCGCGGCCTCTCTATGGCTACACCTTC
>TRBV11-2|few|NA|TRBJ2-7
CASSLGEGVAGTYEQYF
TGTGCCAGCAGCTTAGGAGAGGGGGTAGCGGGTACCTACGAGCAGTACTTC
>TRBV18|few|NA|TRBJ2-5
CASQAMEGQETQYF
TGTGCCAGCCAAGCCATGGAGGGCCAAGAGACCCAGTACTTC
>TRBV18|NA|NA|TRBJ1-2
CASSSVPNYGYTF
TGTGCCAGCTCATCCGTTCCTAACTATGGCTACACCTTC
>TRBV28|NA|NA|TRBJ1-1
CASSFTLDTEAFF
TGTGCCAGCAGTTTTACTCTGGACACTGAAGCTTTCTTT
>TRBV5-6|NA|NA|TRBJ2-2
CASSGNRPGELFF
TGTGCCAGCAGCGGAAACAGGCCCGGGGAGCTGTTTTTT
>TRBV9|NA|TRBD1|TRBJ2-5
CASSETGGPETQYF
TGTGCCAGCAGCGAAACAGGGGGCCCAGAGACCCAGTACTTC
>TRBV9|NA|TRBD1|TRBJ2-7
CASSTGQSYEQYF
TGTGCCAGCAGCACGGGACAGTCCTACGAGCAGTACTTC
>TRBV7-3|NA|TRBD1|TRBJ1-2
CASFAGQGMDGYTF
TGTGCCAGCTTCGCAGGACAGGGAATGGATGGCTACACCTTC
>TRBV5-1|NA|TRBD1|TRBJ1-5
CASSSPDRGRNNQPQHF
TGCGCCAGCAGCTCGCCGGACAGGGGTAGAAACAATCAGCCCCAGCATTTT
>TRBV28|NA|NA|TRBJ1-2
CASSSGSPQHTF
TGTGCCAGCAGTTCCGGGTCTCCTCAACACACCTTC
>TRBV11-2|NA|NA|TRBJ1-5
CASSLVRDQPQHF
TGTGCCAGCAGCTTAGTAAGAGATCAGCCCCAGCATTTT
>TRBV28|NA|NA|TRBJ2-1
CASIPAGSYNEQFF
TGTGCCAGCATCCCCGCAGGCTCCTACAATGAGCAGTTCTTC
>TRBV28|NA|NA|TRBJ1-2
CASSPPGPQGNGYTF
TGTGCCAGCAGTCCACCGGGCCCACAGGGAAACGGCTACACCTTC
>TRBV7-9|NA|TRBD1|TRBJ1-5
CASSLTGGVNQPQHF
TGTGCCAGCAGCCTCACAGGGGGCGTTAACCAGCCCCAGCATTTT
>TRBV5-1|few|TRBD1|TRBJ2-5
CASSLVGQGIETQYF
TGCGCCAGCAGCTTGGTTGGACAGGGGATAGAGACCCAGTACTTC
>TRBV7-8|once|NA|TRBJ1-1
CASSLRAPNTEAFF
TGTGCCAGCAGCCTGCGGGCTCCTAACACTGAAGCTTTCTTT
>TRBV14|few|NA|TRBJ2-7
CASSPAWRGRGEQYF
TGTGCCAGCAGCCCCGCGTGGCGGGGTCGCGGCGAGCAGTACTTC
>TRBV4-1|NA|NA|TRBJ2-5
CASSQVYQETQYF
TGCGCCAGCAGCCAAGTCTACCAAGAGACCCAGTACTTC
>TRBV9|NA|TRBD2|TRBJ2-3
CASSSGGTTDTQYF
TGTGCCAGCAGCTCCGGGGGGACCACAGATACGCAGTATTTT
>TRBV7-2|NA|TRBD1|TRBJ2-2
CASSLVEDRGRAGELFF
TGTGCCAGCAGCTTAGTTGAGGACAGGGGGCGCGCCGGGGAGCTGTTTTTT
>TRBV7-2|NA|NA|TRBJ1-1
CASSPTGGNTEAFF
TGTGCCAGCAGCCCCACCGGGGGGAACACTGAAGCTTTCTTT
>TRBV7-9|few|NA|TRBJ2-4
CASRAGTPLAKNIQYF
TGTGCCAGCAGGGCCGGGACACCTTTAGCCAAAAACATTCAGTACTTC
>TRBV7-9|few|NA|TRBJ2-2
CASSLAVAENTGELFF
TGTGCCAGCAGCTTAGCGGTGGCAGAGAACACCGGGGAGCTGTTTTTT
>TRBV11-2|few|TRBD2|TRBJ2-1
CASSLGSGGSYNEQFF
TGTGCCAGCAGCTTAGGAAGCGGGGGTTCCTACAATGAGCAGTTCTTC
>TRBV7-9|NA|NA|TRBJ2-5
CASSPLQETQYF
TGTGCCAGCAGCCCCCTCCAAGAGACCCAGTACTTC
>TRBV9|few|TRBD2|TRBJ2-1
CASSVAVAGGMNEQFF
TGTGCCAGCAGCGTAGCGGTGGCGGGGGGAATGAATGAGCAGTTCTTC
>TRBV6-1|NA|NA|TRBJ1-5
CARALFTGSNQPQHF
TGTGCCAGAGCACTCTTTACAGGAAGCAATCAGCCCCAGCATTTT
>TRBV29-1|few|NA|TRBJ1-1
CSTKGQPNTEAFF
TGCAGCACAAAGGGACAACCGAACACTGAAGCTTTCTTT
>TRBV5-4|few|NA|TRBJ1-1
CASSPGDRNTEAFF
TGTGCCAGCAGCCCAGGCGACAGGAACACTGAAGCTTTCTTT
>TRBV4-1|few|NA|TRBJ1-2
CASSQERQAHGYTF
TGCGCCAGCAGCCAAGAACGGCAGGCCCATGGCTACACCTTC
>TRBV5-4|NA|NA|TRBJ2-7
CASSSGRGGVYEQYF
TGTGCCAGCAGCTCTGGTAGGGGGGGCGTCTACGAGCAGTACTTC